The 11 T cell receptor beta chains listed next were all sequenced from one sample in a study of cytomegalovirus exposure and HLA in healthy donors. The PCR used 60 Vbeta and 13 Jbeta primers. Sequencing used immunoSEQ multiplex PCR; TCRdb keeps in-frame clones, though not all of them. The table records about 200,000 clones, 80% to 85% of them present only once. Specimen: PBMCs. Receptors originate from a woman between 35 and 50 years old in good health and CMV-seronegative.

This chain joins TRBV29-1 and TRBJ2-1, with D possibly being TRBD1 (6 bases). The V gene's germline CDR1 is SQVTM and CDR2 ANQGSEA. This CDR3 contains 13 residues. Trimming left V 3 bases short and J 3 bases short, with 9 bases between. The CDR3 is CSVDGQNYNEQFF. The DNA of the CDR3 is TGCAGCGTTGACGGACAGAACTACAATGAGCAGTTCTTC.

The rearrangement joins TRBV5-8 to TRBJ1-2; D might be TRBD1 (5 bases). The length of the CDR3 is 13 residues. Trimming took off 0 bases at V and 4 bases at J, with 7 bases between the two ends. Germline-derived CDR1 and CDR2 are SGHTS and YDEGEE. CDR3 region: CASSLAGGYGYTF. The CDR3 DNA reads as TGTGCCAGCAGCTTGGCGGGGGGCTATGGCTACACCTTC.

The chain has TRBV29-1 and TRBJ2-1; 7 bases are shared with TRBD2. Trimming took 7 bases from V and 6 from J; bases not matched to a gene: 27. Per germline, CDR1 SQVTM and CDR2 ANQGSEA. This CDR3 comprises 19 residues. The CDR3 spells CSAKARKDSGWTSGNEQFF. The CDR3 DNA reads TGCAGCGCCAAAGCCCGCAAGGATAGCGGGTGGACGAGTGGCAATGAGCAGTTCTTC.

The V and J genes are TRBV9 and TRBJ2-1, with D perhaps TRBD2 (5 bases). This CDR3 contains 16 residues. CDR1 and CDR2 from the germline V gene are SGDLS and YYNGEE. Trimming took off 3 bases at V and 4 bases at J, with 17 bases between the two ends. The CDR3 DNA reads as TGTGCCAGCAGCGCTCCGGGTGCGGGTTTTTACAATGAGCAGTTCTTC. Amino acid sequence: CASSAPGAGFYNEQFF. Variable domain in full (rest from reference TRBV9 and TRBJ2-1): DSGVTQTPKHLITATGQRVTLRCSPRSGDLSVYWYQQSLDQGLQFLIQYYNGEERAKGNILERFSAQQFPDLHSELNLSSLELGDSALYFCASSAPGAGFYNEQFFGPGTRLTVL.

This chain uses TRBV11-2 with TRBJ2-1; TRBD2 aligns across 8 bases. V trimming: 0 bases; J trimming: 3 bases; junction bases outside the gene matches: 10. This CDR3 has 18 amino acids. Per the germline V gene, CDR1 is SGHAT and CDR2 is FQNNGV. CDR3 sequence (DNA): TGTGCCAGCAGCTTAGACCCTGACCCCAGCGGGGGCTACAATGAGCAGTTCTTC. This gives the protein CASSLDPDPSGGYNEQFF.

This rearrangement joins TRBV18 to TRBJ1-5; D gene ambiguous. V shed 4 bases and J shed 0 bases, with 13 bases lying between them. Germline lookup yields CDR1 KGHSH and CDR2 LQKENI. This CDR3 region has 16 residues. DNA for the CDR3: TGTGCCAGCTCACTGGCTAGGACTCCTAGCAATCAGCCCCAGCATTTT. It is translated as CASSLARTPSNQPQHF. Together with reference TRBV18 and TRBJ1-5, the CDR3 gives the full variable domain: NAGVMQNPRHLVRRRGQEARLRCSPMKGHSHVYWYRQLPEEGLKFMVYLQKENIIDESGMPKERFSAEFPKEGPSILRIQQVVRGDSAAYFCASSLARTPSNQPQHFGDGTRLSIL.

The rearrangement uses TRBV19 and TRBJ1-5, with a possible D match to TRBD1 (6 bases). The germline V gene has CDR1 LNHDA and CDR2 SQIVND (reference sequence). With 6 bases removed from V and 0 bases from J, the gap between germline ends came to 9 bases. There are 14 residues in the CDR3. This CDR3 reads CASSGQYSNQPQHF. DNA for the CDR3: TGTGCCAGTAGCGGACAGTATAGCAATCAGCCCCAGCATTTT.

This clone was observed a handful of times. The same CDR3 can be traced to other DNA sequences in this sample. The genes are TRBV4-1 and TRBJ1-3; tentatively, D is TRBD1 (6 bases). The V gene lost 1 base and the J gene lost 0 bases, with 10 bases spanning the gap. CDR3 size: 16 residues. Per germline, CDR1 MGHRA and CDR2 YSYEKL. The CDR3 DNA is TGCGCCAGCAGCCAAGGCAGGGGCTACTCTGGAAACACCATATATTTT. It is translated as CASSQGRGYSGNTIYF.

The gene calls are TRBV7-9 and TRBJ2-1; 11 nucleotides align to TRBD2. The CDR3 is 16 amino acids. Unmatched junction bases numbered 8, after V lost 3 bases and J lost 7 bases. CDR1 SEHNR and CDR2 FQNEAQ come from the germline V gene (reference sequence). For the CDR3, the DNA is TGTGCCAGCAGCTTTCTACTAGCGGGAGCGGAAAATGAGCAGTTCTTC. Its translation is CASSFLLAGAENEQFF. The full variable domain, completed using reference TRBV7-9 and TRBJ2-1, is DTGVSQNPRHKITKRGQNVTFRCDPISEHNRLYWYRQTLGQGPEFLTYFQNEAQLEKSRLLSDRFSAERPKGSFSTLEIQRTEQGDSAMYLCASSFLLAGAENEQFFGPGTRLTVL.

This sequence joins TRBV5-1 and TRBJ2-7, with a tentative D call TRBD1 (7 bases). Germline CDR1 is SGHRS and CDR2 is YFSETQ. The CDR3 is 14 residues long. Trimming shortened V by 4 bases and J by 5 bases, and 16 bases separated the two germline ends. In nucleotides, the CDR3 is TGCGCCAGCAGCGCGGGACAGACCTCTGACGAGCAGTACTTC. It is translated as CASSAGQTSDEQYF.

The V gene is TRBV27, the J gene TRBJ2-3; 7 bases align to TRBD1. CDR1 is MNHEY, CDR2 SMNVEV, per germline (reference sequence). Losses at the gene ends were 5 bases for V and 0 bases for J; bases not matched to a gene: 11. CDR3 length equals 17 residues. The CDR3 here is CASSKDRVGSSTDTQYF. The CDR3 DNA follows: TGTGCCAGCAGTAAAGACAGGGTGGGTTCTAGCACAGATACGCAGTATTTT.